These T cell receptor beta chains were read from a single sample in a study of blood T cell repertoires in COVID-19. Here immunoSEQ multiplex PCR was the method, and the copy in TCRdb shows in-frame clones only, minus some. The repertoire has 380,000 or so clones, roughly 86% of them found once; the top ten carry approximately 1.2%. Sequences were obtained from PBMCs or T cells enriched from blood (not recorded which). These receptors were obtained from a man aged 30-40 years who had recovered from COVID-19. Each CDR3 is given with its conserved first and last residue. A D gene is named only where the DNA matches it firmly. Clone size is shown for a subset of rows, as once, few, many or a class of expanded clone.

>TRBV7-9|TRBJ2-3|TRBD2|once
TGTGCCAGCAGCTTAGCTAGCGGGGGGCAGTCTACGCAGTATTTT
CASSLASGGQSTQYF
>TRBV5-1|TRBJ2-3|TRBD2|NA
TGCGCCAGCAGTAGAGCGGGGGGGCCTGCAGATACGCAGTATTTT
CASSRAGGPADTQYF
>TRBV6-5|TRBJ1-2|TRBD1|few
TGTGCCAGCCAACGGGACAGCCACTATGGCTACACCTTC
CASQRDSHYGYTF
>TRBV5-5|TRBJ1-6|NA|NA
TGTGCCAGCAGCTTCCGACAGGAAAATAATTCACCCCTCCACTTT
CASSFRQENNSPLHF
>TRBV30|TRBJ1-4|TRBD1|NA
TGTGCCTGGCGAGGACAGGGGGGTGAAAAACTGTTTTTT
CAWRGQGGEKLFF
>TRBV4-2|TRBJ2-3|TRBD2|few
TGTGCCAGCAGCCAGGCCGGGGGGGCAGGCACAGATACGCAGTATTTT
CASSQAGGAGTDTQYF
>TRBV7-9|TRBJ2-1|TRBD2|NA
TGTGCCAGCAGCTTACGATCTAGCGGCTACAGAAACAATGAGCAGTTCTTC
CASSLRSSGYRNNEQFF
>TRBV6-5|TRBJ1-2|TRBD1|NA
TGTGCCAGCAGTTTCATAGGACAGGAGAACTATGGCTACACCTTC
CASSFIGQENYGYTF
>TRBV6-1|TRBJ2-1|NA|NA
TGTGCCAGCAGTGCACCTTGGGGGGGGCTTGGGAATGAGCAGTTCTTC
CASSAPWGGLGNEQFF
>TRBV28|TRBJ1-2|TRBD1|NA
TGTGCCAGCAGCCAAGGACAGGGGTCTTATGGCTACACCTTC
CASSQGQGSYGYTF
>TRBV30|TRBJ1-2|TRBD1|NA
TGTGCCTGGAGGGAGCTTTATGGGACAGGGTATTTCTATGGCTACACCTTC
CAWRELYGTGYFYGYTF
>TRBV7-2|TRBJ2-2|TRBD2|NA
TGTGCCAGCAGCTTAGGGAGCGGGGCCCCCTATGAGCTGTTTTTT
CASSLGSGAPYELFF
>TRBV30|TRBJ1-6|NA|many
TGTGCCTGGTGTAGCTCCTATAATTCACCCCTCCACTTT
CAWCSSYNSPLHF
>TRBV5-4|TRBJ2-2|NA|NA
TGTGCCAGCAGCTTGGACAGGAACACCGGGGAGCTGTTTTTT
CASSLDRNTGELFF
>TRBV18|TRBJ2-3|NA|NA
TGTGCCAGCTCACCTACGGCAGATACGCAGTATTTT
CASSPTADTQYF
>TRBV7-9|TRBJ1-5|NA|NA
TGTGCCAGCAGCCCAGGGAGCAATCAGCCCCAGCATTTT
CASSPGSNQPQHF
>TRBV4-1|TRBJ1-5|TRBD1|NA
TGCGCCAGCAGCGCAGACGAGACAGGGGGTGGGAATCAGCCCCAGCATTTT
CASSADETGGGNQPQHF
>TRBV29-1|TRBJ2-3|NA|NA
TGCAGCGTTGTCCGCGGCGGAGATACGCAGTATTTT
CSVVRGGDTQYF
>TRBV18|TRBJ1-4|NA|NA
TGTGCCAGCTCACCGACTGTCTCCCCGACCAATGAAAAACTGTTTTTT
CASSPTVSPTNEKLFF
>TRBV3-1/TRBV3-2|TRBJ2-1|NA|NA
TGTGCCAGCAGCGCACGGGGAGTTCGGCACAATGAGCAGTTCTTC
CASSARGVRHNEQFF
>TRBV6-1|TRBJ1-1|NA|NA
TGTGCCAGCAGTGAAGGGTCCGGGACACAAGCTTTCTTT
CASSEGSGTQAFF
>TRBV3-1/TRBV3-2|TRBJ2-7|TRBD1|NA
TGTGCCAGCAGCCAAGATCGGCTTGCGTGGGGACAGGGGAACGAGCAGTACTTC
CASSQDRLAWGQGNEQYF
>TRBV7-2|TRBJ1-1|NA|few
TGTGCCAGCAGCGACCGAGCGAGGTCCACTGAAGCTTTCTTT
CASSDRARSTEAFF
>TRBV6-5|TRBJ2-3|NA|NA
TGTGCCAGCCGAGAGACAAGGCTGGGACTAGATACGCAGTATTTT
CASRETRLGLDTQYF
>TRBV5-1|TRBJ2-7|NA|few
TGCGCCAGCAGCTTGGATCAGGGTTCCTACGAGCAGTACTTC
CASSLDQGSYEQYF
>TRBV6-1|TRBJ1-2|NA|NA
TGTGCCAGCAGTGAATCCGCAGACTTCTATGGCTACACCTTC
CASSESADFYGYTF
>TRBV3-1/TRBV3-2|TRBJ1-5|NA|NA
TGTGCCAGCAGCCAAGATACGACAGGCGCACAGCCCCAGCATTTT
CASSQDTTGAQPQHF
>TRBV6-1|TRBJ2-1|TRBD2|NA
TGTGCCAGCAGTGAGGGAAGCGGGGGATGGAATGAGCAGTTCTTC
CASSEGSGGWNEQFF
>TRBV5-4|TRBJ2-5|TRBD2|NA
TGTGCCAGCAGCTCGGGACTAGCGGTCCAAGAGACCCAGTACTTC
CASSSGLAVQETQYF
>TRBV6-5|TRBJ1-2|TRBD1|NA
TGTGCCGGATGGACAGGTTTCACTAACTATGGCTACACCTTC
CAGWTGFTNYGYTF
>TRBV3-1/TRBV3-2|TRBJ1-1|NA|NA
TGTGCCAGCAGCCCCCAACAGGGCCAGAACACTGAAGCTTTCTTT
CASSPQQGQNTEAFF
>TRBV5-1|TRBJ2-1|TRBD2|NA
TGCGCCAGCAGCTGGCTAGCGGGGGGGAATGTTGCCTACAATGAGCAGTTCTTC
CASSWLAGGNVAYNEQFF
>TRBV5-5|TRBJ1-5|NA|many
TGTGCCAGCAGCATCCAGGCAGGATATAGCAATCAGCCCCAGCATTTT
CASSIQAGYSNQPQHF
>TRBV6-5|TRBJ1-1|NA|NA
TGTGCCAGCAGGGGGCGTGAAGCTTTCTTT
CASRGREAFF
>TRBV7-8|TRBJ1-2|NA|NA
TGTGCCAGCAGCCCGGGAGGGCAGTATGGCTACACCTTC
CASSPGGQYGYTF
>TRBV24-1|TRBJ2-1|NA|NA
TGTGCCACCAGTGATGGTCGGACAAATGAGCAGTTCTTC
CATSDGRTNEQFF
>TRBV6-5|TRBJ2-2|NA|NA
TGTGCCAGCAGGATACATGACACCGGGGAGCTGTTTTTT
CASRIHDTGELFF
>TRBV29-1|TRBJ2-5|NA|NA
TGCAGCGTTGATCGGGGGAGAGTGTACGGAGAGACCCAGTACTTC
CSVDRGRVYGETQYF
>TRBV18|TRBJ1-6|TRBD1|NA
TGTGCCAGCTCACCGCTCGCCGGACAGGGGCATTCACCCCTCCACTTT
CASSPLAGQGHSPLHF
>TRBV5-1|TRBJ2-5|NA|NA
TGCGCCAGCAGCAGGGGCTCTTGGGAGACCCAGTACTTC
CASSRGSWETQYF
>TRBV5-5|TRBJ2-7|NA|NA
TGTGCCAGCAGCTTGGCTGGCTGGGACTTCTCCTACGAGCAGTACTTC
CASSLAGWDFSYEQYF
>TRBV29-1|TRBJ1-2|NA|NA
TGCAGCGTTGAAGATAAGGTAGCCTATGGCTACACCTTC
CSVEDKVAYGYTF
>TRBV5-1|TRBJ1-5|NA|NA
TGCGCCAGCAGCCCGGTCCCGGGCGGGAATCAGCCCCAGCATTTT
CASSPVPGGNQPQHF
>TRBV19|TRBJ1-1|TRBD1|NA
TGTGCCAGTAGTTTAGAAGACAGGGCTGAAGCTTTCTTT
CASSLEDRAEAFF
>TRBV19|TRBJ1-6|NA|NA
TGTGCCAGTAGTTGGGGGCGCGAGGATTCACCCCTCCACTTT
CASSWGREDSPLHF
>TRBV9|TRBJ1-1|NA|NA
TGTGCCAGCAGCGTAGTACTTCGGGACACTGAAGCTTTCTTT
CASSVVLRDTEAFF
>TRBV16|TRBJ1-5|TRBD1|NA
TGTGCCAGCAGCTCAGGGGGTAATCAGCCCCAGCATTTT
CASSSGGNQPQHF
>TRBV5-1|TRBJ1-1|TRBD1|once
TGCGCCAGCAGCGACCGGGACAGGGCACGGGTGGCTTTCTTT
CASSDRDRARVAFF
>TRBV5-1|TRBJ2-3|TRBD2|NA
TGCGCCAGCAGCTTGGCGGGGGGGGGCGCCCCCACTAGCACAGATACGCAGTATTTT
CASSLAGGGAPTSTDTQYF
>TRBV6-1|TRBJ1-4|TRBD1|NA
TGTGCCAGCAGTGACCGGGACAGGAATGAAAAACTGTTTTTT
CASSDRDRNEKLFF
>TRBV5-6|TRBJ1-5|TRBD1|NA
TGTGCCAGCAGCTTCTGGGACAGAAGATATAGCAATCAGCCCCAGCATTTT
CASSFWDRRYSNQPQHF
>TRBV27|TRBJ2-3|NA|NA
TGTGCCAGCTCAGACTGGTCTAGCACAGATACGCAGTATTTT
CASSDWSSTDTQYF
>TRBV13|TRBJ2-3|TRBD2|few
TGTGCCAGCAGCGCAAGCGGGGGGGCTATAGATACGCAGTATTTT
CASSASGGAIDTQYF
>TRBV6-5|TRBJ2-2|TRBD1|NA
TGTGCCAGCCATGGGACAGGGGGCATCACCGGGGAGCTGTTTTTT
CASHGTGGITGELFF